A single sample gave rise to the 7 T cell receptor beta chains below, sequenced in a study of control samples from healthy donors and cancer patients. Repertoires were generated with immunoSEQ multiplex PCR, while TCRdb's copy carries only in-frame clones and drops some. The sample records approximately 70,000 clones, just under 90% being singletons. Sequencing was performed on PBMCs. These receptors were obtained from a man between 60 and 70 years old with lung cancer.

The V call is TRBV11-3, the J call TRBJ1-4; D might be TRBD1 (6 bases). This CDR3 region has 17 residues. V dropped 5 bases and J dropped 10 bases, with 26 bases sitting between them. The germline CDR1 and CDR2 sequences are SGHNT and YENEEA. In DNA form, the CDR3 reads TGTGCCAGCAGCGGGGGTACCCAGACAGGCCAAAGCGGAAAACTGTTTTTT. Translated, it gives CASSGGTQTGQSGKLFF.

As DNA, the CDR3 is TGCAGCGTTGTAGGGACCCAGTACTTC. This translates into CSVVGTQYF. The chain is built from TRBV29-1 and TRBJ2-5; D call uncertain. The CDR3 runs 9 residues. V dropped 4 bases and J dropped 7 bases, with 4 bases sitting between them. CDR1 and CDR2 from the germline V gene are SQVTM and ANQGSEA.

The rearrangement joins TRBV5-4 to TRBJ1-2, with D uncertain. The germline V gene has CDR1 SGHNT and CDR2 YYREEE (reference sequence). The length of the CDR3 is 14 residues. Trimming shortened V by 4 bases and J by 4 bases, and 14 bases separated the two germline ends. The CDR3 DNA reads as TGTGCCAGCAGCAGGAAGGTCCCCCCCTATGGCTACACCTTC. Translating it yields CASSRKVPPYGYTF.

Here the CDR3 DNA reads TGTGCCAGCAGTGAACTTTATGGTACACTGTACAACGAGCAGTACGTC. It translates to CASSELYGTLYNEQYV. The chain employs TRBV6-1 and TRBJ2-7; no clear D gene. The CDR3 loop spans 16 amino acids. Between the trimmed V and J ends, which lost 2 bases and 5 bases, there was a span of 19 bases. Germline loops: CDR1 MNHNS, CDR2 SASEGT.

This chain links TRBV5-1 with TRBJ2-1; D is possibly TRBD2 (6 bases). Per the germline V gene, CDR1 is SGHRS and CDR2 is YFSETQ. This CDR3 has 16 amino acids. V lost 3 bases and J lost 4, with 17 bases in between. CDR3 nucleotide sequence: TGCGCCAGCAGCTCGCAGGGACGGAGGGCTTACAATGAGCAGTTCTTC. Translated, it gives CASSSQGRRAYNEQFF.

V gene TRBV6-4 combines with J gene TRBJ1-1; the D gene is possibly TRBD1 (6 bases). This CDR3 contains 14 residues. Trimming removed 5 bases from V and 5 bases from J, with 15 bases in between. The germline CDR1 and CDR2 sequences are MRHNA and SNTAGT. The CDR3 DNA follows: TGTGCCAGCAGTATTACAGGGTACAGTACTGAAGCTTTCTTT. It encodes CASSITGYSTEAFF.

The V and J genes are TRBV11-3 and TRBJ2-3, with TRBD2 identical over 7 bases. J gave up 0 bases and V 4 bases, and 13 bases lay outside the gene matches. The CDR3 covers 18 residues. Germline lookup yields CDR1 SGHNT and CDR2 YENEEA. CDR3 sequence (DNA): TGTGCCAGCAGCTCCCGAAATTATCTAGCGGTGAGCACAGATACGCAGTATTTT. Its protein product is CASSSRNYLAVSTDTQYF. Filled out from reference TRBV11-3 and TRBJ2-3, the complete variable domain reads EAGVVQSPRYKIIEKKQPVAFWCNPISGHNTLYWYLQNLGQGPELLIRYENEEAVDDSQLPKDRFSAERLKGVDSTLKIQPAELGDSAVYLCASSSRNYLAVSTDTQYFGPGTRLTVL.